This T cell receptor beta chain appears in the sequencing data of a study of T cell responses to AZD1222 COVID-19 vaccine. General observations from the study: Repertoires were obtained solely post-peak T cell response. The donor cohort was predominantly white British with a female majority, and clonal diversity may have been underestimated.

This CDR3 region has 15 residues. The germline V gene encodes CDR1 WNHNN and CDR2 SYGVQD (reference sequence). The V and J ends lost 4 bases and 1 base, in that order; junction bases with no gene match: 6. Method: immunoSEQ multiplex PCR; TCRdb's copy keeps in-frame clones and lacks some. The profile shows roughly 42,000 clones, 88% of them singletons. With respect to this clone: Antigen specificity is unknown.

This clonotype originated in an adult who received the MenACWY meningococcal vaccine as a control. This material consisted of peripheral blood, taken 28 days after the second dose of the MenACWY control vaccine. The chain joins TRBV10-1 to TRBJ1-1, with 7 nucleotides matching TRBD1. CDR3 protein: CASSGVGQTNTEAFF. CDR3 bases: TGCGCCAGCAGTGGGGTGGGACAGACGAACACTGAAGCTTTCTTT.